One and the same sample provided the 23 T cell receptor beta chains below, sequenced in a study of chemoradiotherapy in HPV16-positive cancers. The repertoire was sequenced with immunoSEQ multiplex PCR; TCRdb's copy has only in-frame clones and lacks some. Of 30,000 to 35,000 clones listed, 70% to 90% are singletons. Sample: blood, taken from a patient who underwent chemoradiotherapy. The receptors come from a human donor with HPV-associated anogenital cancer.

V gene TRBV15 combines with J gene TRBJ1-2; TRBD1 is a possible D gene (6 bases). The CDR3 is 13 residues long. The ends were cut back, 5 bases at V and 8 bases at J, with 15 bases in the middle. Germline CDR1 reads LNHNV; CDR2 reads YYDKDF (reference sequence). This CDR3 reads CATSASGANGYTF. The CDR3 coding sequence is TGTGCCACCAGCGCCTCAGGGGCAAACGGCTACACCTTC.

This chain joins TRBV11-2 and TRBJ2-1; 7 positions agree with TRBD2. The ends lost 3 bases at V and 5 bases at J; junction bases unmatched: 10. Germline V gene sequence: CDR1 SGHAT, CDR2 FQNNGV. The CDR3 sequence is 16 residues long. As DNA, the CDR3 is TGTGCCAGCAGCTTTATGGGCGGGGGAGCGGACAATGAGCAGTTCTTC. Encoded protein: CASSFMGGGADNEQFF.

This clone was recorded a few times. The gene calls are TRBV5-1 and TRBJ2-1; 9 positions match TRBD1. V lost 7 bases and J lost 1; bases outside the gene matches: 6. From germline, CDR1 is SGHRS and CDR2 YFSETQ. This CDR3 comprises 15 residues. CDR3 coding DNA: TGCGCCAGCGGAACGGGACAGGGATCCTACAATGAGCAGTTCTTC. Protein product: CASGTGQGSYNEQFF.

The chain couples TRBV27 to TRBJ2-1, with 16 bases lining up with TRBD2. With V trimmed by 3 bases and J by 6 bases, 5 bases remained unmatched. Germline V gene lookup returns CDR1 MNHEY and CDR2 SMNVEV (reference sequence). The CDR3 runs 17 residues. Here the CDR3 reads CASSLGLAGGLVNEQFF. The CDR3 nucleotides read TGTGCCAGCAGTTTGGGACTAGCGGGGGGGCTTGTCAATGAGCAGTTCTTC.

The J gene is TRBJ2-1, the V gene TRBV27; D might be TRBD1 or TRBD2, each matching 5 bases. Germline V gene sequence: CDR1 MNHEY, CDR2 SMNVEV (reference sequence). Trimming removed 6 bases from V and 0 bases from J, with 18 bases in between. The CDR3 runs 17 residues. The CDR3 protein is CASSRLMGPSSYNEQFF. CDR3 nucleotide sequence: TGTGCCAGCAGCCGACTCATGGGACCGAGCTCCTACAATGAGCAGTTCTTC.

The V gene is TRBV18, the J gene TRBJ2-7; weak D call: TRBD2 (5 bases). The germline gives CDR1 KGHSH, CDR2 LQKENI. V was trimmed by 1 base and J by 2 bases, leaving 9 bases between them. CDR3 size: 14 residues. This CDR3 is CASSPLDWAYEQYF. For the CDR3, the DNA is TGTGCCAGCTCACCACTGGACTGGGCCTACGAGCAGTACTTC.

This clone came up a few times. V and J are TRBV14 and TRBJ1-6; tentatively, D is TRBD1 (5 bases). This CDR3 spans 15 amino acids. Looked up from germline, CDR1 is SGHDN and CDR2 is FVKESK. V was shortened by 5 bases and J by 10 bases, with 18 bases between the two germline ends. Here the CDR3 reads CASSSLAGLDSPLHF. The CDR3 bases are TGTGCCAGCAGCTCGCTCGCAGGGCTGGACTCACCCCTCCACTTT.

The chain combines TRBV19 with TRBJ1-1; D unclear. V lost 1 base to trimming and J lost 1 base, with 7 bases between them. Germline V gene lookup returns CDR1 LNHDA and CDR2 SQIVND (reference sequence). There are 14 residues in the CDR3. The CDR3 bases are TGTGCCAGTAGTATAGGGACGGGGAACACTGAAGCTTTCTTT. Protein: CASSIGTGNTEAFF.

V and J are TRBV19 and TRBJ1-2; a possible D gene is TRBD1 (6 bases). The germline V gene encodes CDR1 LNHDA and CDR2 SQIVND (reference sequence). Trimming cost V 2 bases and J 4 bases, with 14 bases left between them. This CDR3 contains 15 residues. CDR3 residues: CASSIKAGALYGYTF. The CDR3 DNA reads as TGTGCCAGTAGTATAAAAGCAGGGGCACTCTATGGCTACACCTTC.

A single count supports this clone. The chain couples TRBV11-3 to TRBJ2-1; tentatively, D is TRBD2 (5 bases). The CDR3 contains 14 residues. Per germline, CDR1 SGHNT and CDR2 YENEEA. Trimming stripped 5 bases from V and 5 bases from J, with 13 bases between. CDR3 coding DNA: TGTGCCAGCAGCAGCCCCGGGGTTGACAATGAGCAGTTCTTC. Amino acid sequence: CASSSPGVDNEQFF.

The rearrangement joins TRBV4-3 to TRBJ2-7; possibly TRBD1 for D (6 bases). The CDR3 sequence is 14 residues long. V was pared by 0 bases and J by 8 bases, with 14 bases between. Germline-derived CDR1 and CDR2 are LGHNA and YSLEER. CDR3 bases: TGCGCCAGCAGCCAAGATATTGGGACAAGCCAGCAGTACTTC. Protein: CASSQDIGTSQQYF.

The rearrangement uses TRBV19 and TRBJ2-7, with no clear D. CDR1 is LNHDA, CDR2 SQIVND, per germline (reference sequence). The CDR3 length is 13 residues. V lost 3 bases and J lost 5, with 11 bases in between. This chain's CDR3 is CASSMVADHEQYF. The CDR3 coding sequence is TGTGCCAGTAGTATGGTGGCAGACCACGAGCAGTACTTC. The variable domain in full, with the rest retrieved from reference TRBV19 and TRBJ2-7, is DGGITQSPKYLFRKEGQNVTLSCEQNLNHDAMYWYRQDPGQGLRLIYYSQIVNDFQKGDIAEGYSVSREKKESFPLTVTSAQKNPTAFYLCASSMVADHEQYFGPGTRLTVT.

The CDR3 DNA reads TGTGCCAGCAGCTTACTTCCCCCGGGACAGGGCTCTTATGGCTACACCTTC. Protein sequence: CASSLLPPGQGSYGYTF. The rearrangement joins TRBV7-3 to TRBJ1-2, with 9 bases fitting TRBD1. This CDR3 spans 17 amino acids. The trim removed 2 bases at V and 5 bases at J, leaving 12 bases unmatched. Germline V gene lookup returns CDR1 SGHTA and CDR2 FQGTGA. Combining the CDR3 with reference TRBV7-3 and TRBJ1-2 gives the whole variable domain GAGVSQTPSNKVTEKGKYVELRCDPISGHTALYWYRQSLGQGPEFLIYFQGTGAADDSGLPNDRFFAVRPEGSVSTLKIQRTERGDSAVYLCASSLLPPGQGSYGYTFGSGTRLTVV.

This clone was counted once. CDR3 sequence reads: CASSLQDPSYNEQFF. Written as DNA, the CDR3 is TGCGCCAGCAGCCTACAGGATCCATCCTACAATGAGCAGTTCTTC. The V and J genes are TRBV5-1 and TRBJ2-1, with a tentative D call TRBD1 (5 bases). Germline assignment: CDR1 SGHRS and CDR2 YFSETQ. This CDR3 is 15 amino acids long. V dropped 4 bases and J dropped 1 base, with 12 bases sitting between them.

V is TRBV9 and J is TRBJ2-5; the match to TRBD2 covers 11 bases. Germline V gives CDR1 SGDLS, CDR2 YYNGEE. The CDR3 loop spans 16 amino acids. Losses at the gene ends were 2 bases for V and 1 base for J; bases not matched to a gene: 4. CDR3 loop: CASSVGSGGAQETQYF. The DNA for the CDR3 is TGTGCCAGCAGCGTGGGTAGCGGGGGGGCCCAAGAGACCCAGTACTTC.

This clone was recorded a few times. The chain combines TRBV29-1 with TRBJ1-1; D gene uncertain. From germline, CDR1 is SQVTM and CDR2 ANQGSEA. This CDR3 region has 13 residues. V was pared by 4 bases and J by 0 bases, with 9 bases between. The CDR3 loop reads CSVVPRMNTEAFF. For the CDR3, the DNA is TGCAGCGTTGTCCCCCGCATGAACACTGAAGCTTTCTTT.

The rearrangement links TRBV28 to TRBJ1-1, with unresolved D. Germline V CDR1 and CDR2: MDHEN, SYDVKM. V lost 0 bases, J lost 4 bases, and 9 bases lay in between. The CDR3 extends over 14 amino acids. CDR3 DNA sequence: TGTGCCAGCAGTTTATGGTCCGCGTCCACTGAAGCTTTCTTT. Translation: CASSLWSASTEAFF.

The chain recombines TRBV19 with TRBJ1-3; D gene uncertain. The CDR3 contains 14 residues. V gave up 6 bases and J gave up 0 bases, with 9 bases separating them. Per the germline V gene, CDR1 is LNHDA and CDR2 is SQIVND (reference sequence). The CDR3 region is CASSSDYSGNTIYF. CDR3 sequence (DNA): TGTGCCAGTAGCAGTGATTACTCTGGAAACACCATATATTTT. Supplemented by reference TRBV19 and TRBJ1-3, the full variable domain reads DGGITQSPKYLFRKEGQNVTLSCEQNLNHDAMYWYRQDPGQGLRLIYYSQIVNDFQKGDIAEGYSVSREKKESFPLTVTSAQKNPTAFYLCASSSDYSGNTIYFGEGSWLTVV.

The rearrangement uses TRBV5-1 and TRBJ1-1; D gene uncertain. The CDR3 has 14 amino acids. Looked up from germline, CDR1 is SGHRS and CDR2 is YFSETQ. V was clipped by 2 bases and J by 1 base, with 9 bases between them. CDR3 protein: CASSFNPRNTEAFF. Here the CDR3 DNA reads TGCGCCAGCAGCTTTAACCCACGGAACACTGAAGCTTTCTTT.

This chain uses TRBV5-6 with TRBJ1-3; D remains ambiguous. This CDR3 is built from 15 residues. Trimming left V 0 bases short and J 8 bases short, with 15 bases between. Germline-derived CDR1 and CDR2 are SGHDT and YYEEEE. The chain's CDR3 is CASSLGTPSPDTIYF. DNA of the CDR3: TGTGCCAGCAGCTTGGGGACGCCTTCACCGGACACCATATATTTT.

This clone has just one count. This rearrangement joins TRBV10-3 to TRBJ2-3; 9 nucleotides align to TRBD1. Germline-derived CDR1 and CDR2 are ENHRY and SYGVKD. The CDR3 totals 15 residues. V lost 6 bases to trimming and J lost 1 base; unmatched junction nucleotides: 5. DNA of the CDR3: TGTGCCATCAGGGGGGGGGACAGGGGCACAGATACGCAGTATTTT. Protein product: CAIRGGDRGTDTQYF.

The V call is TRBV5-6, the J call TRBJ2-7; D is undetermined. The V end lost 4 bases, the J end lost 2 bases, and 7 bases lay between the germline ends. Per the germline V gene, CDR1 is SGHDT and CDR2 is YYEEEE. This CDR3 comprises 12 residues. CDR3 nucleotide sequence: TGTGCCAGCAGCCGTGGGGCCTACGAGCAGTACTTC. This encodes CASSRGAYEQYF.

This clone appeared once. V gene TRBV9 combines with J gene TRBJ1-1; D is undetermined. V was clipped by 0 bases and J by 4 bases, with 10 bases between them. This CDR3 spans 14 amino acids. CDR1 is SGDLS and CDR2 is YYNGEE in the germline V gene. CDR3 sequence reads: CASSVDQEGTEAFF. CDR3 coding DNA: TGTGCCAGCAGCGTAGATCAGGAGGGCACTGAAGCTTTCTTT.